The 5 T cell receptor beta chains reported below all come from one sample, sequenced in a study of T cells in Graves' hyperthyroidism and ophthalmopathy. Regions amplified from RNA transcripts were the TCR beta CDR3 regions. HTBI primers were employed in a first-round RT-PCR of the TCR CDR3. TCRdb passed the multiplex PCR reads through MiXCR, listing each CDR3 protein once. This sample has 300,000 to 450,000 distinct CDR3 sequences, with about 17% found just once. Material: blood. The source is a woman aged 30 to 39 with Graves' hyperthyroidism that later progressed to Graves' ophthalmopathy.

The chain couples TRBV19 to TRBJ2-1; 9 bases line up with TRBD2. Per the germline V gene, CDR1 is LNHDA and CDR2 is SQIVND (reference sequence). There are 16 residues in the CDR3. The junction had 12 bases not matched to a gene; V was cut back by 6 bases and J by 6 bases. In nucleotides, the CDR3 is TGTGCCAGTAGCCCTACAGGAGCGGGAGGTGCCAATGAGCAGTTCTTC. Translation gives CASSPTGAGGANEQFF.

The chain couples TRBV7-2 to TRBJ2-3; D remains ambiguous. The germline V gene has CDR1 SGHTA and CDR2 FQGNSA. Trimming took 4 bases from V and 5 from J, leaving 10 bases between them. The CDR3 is 13 amino acids. This CDR3 is CASSSIMGDTQYF. CDR3 DNA sequence: TGTGCCAGCAGCTCGATCATGGGAGATACGCAGTATTTT.

This clonotype was found many times. The V call is TRBV11-3, the J call TRBJ2-1; D gene ambiguous. Germline values: CDR1 SGHNT, CDR2 YENEEA. The CDR3 has 17 amino acids. Deletions cut 3 bases from V and 5 bases from J, with 20 bases between. For the CDR3, the DNA is TGTGCCAGCAGCTTGGGCAGGCCCGGGCTATCCAACAATGAGCAGTTCTTC. Amino acids: CASSLGRPGLSNNEQFF.

The chain links TRBV19 to TRBJ2-1, with a weak D call TRBD1 (5 bases). V was trimmed by 1 base and J by 4 bases, leaving 17 bases between them. The V gene's germline CDR1 is LNHDA and CDR2 SQIVND (reference sequence). The CDR3 totals 17 residues. CDR3 protein: CASSIAGPLLYYNEQFF. The CDR3 coding sequence is TGTGCCAGTAGTATAGCAGGGCCACTACTTTATTACAATGAGCAGTTCTTC. The variable domain in full, with the rest retrieved from reference TRBV19 and TRBJ2-1, is DGGITQSPKYLFRKEGQNVTLSCEQNLNHDAMYWYRQDPGQGLRLIYYSQIVNDFQKGDIAEGYSVSREKKESFPLTVTSAQKNPTAFYLCASSIAGPLLYYNEQFFGPGTRLTVL.

In its sample, this clonotype was seen many times. The chain has TRBV27 and TRBJ1-4, with 8 positions matching TRBD1. Germline CDR1 MNHEY, CDR2 SMNVEV (reference sequence). V was pared by 5 bases and J by 3 bases, with 5 bases of the junction left unmatched. CDR3 length equals 15 residues. CDR3 loop: CASSHQGAANEKLFF. As DNA, the CDR3 is TGTGCCAGCAGTCATCAGGGGGCAGCTAATGAAAAACTGTTTTTT.